This TCR beta chain was found in a study of T cells in Graves' hyperthyroidism and ophthalmopathy (dated by TCRdb to the late 2010s). Study-wide context: Peripheral blood was sampled at the time of initial diagnosis, prior to any treatment. According to the paper, TCR Vbeta CDR3 sequencing was carried out on about 140 peripheral blood samples, which came from about 45 ophthalmopathy, 75 to 80 hyperthyroidism and approximately 17 progressor patients. Once sampling was done, hyperthyroidism patients were given methimazole at a starting dose of 30 mg daily, whereas ophthalmopathy patients were given high-dose intravenous methylprednisolone. TCR V-J signatures able to tell the groups apart were searched for in a discovery cohort of 100 patients, of whom 40 to 45 had Graves' ophthalmopathy and roughly 59 had stable Graves' hyperthyroidism. Prospective prediction of ophthalmopathy was tested in an independent validation cohort consisting of about 20 hyperthyroidism patients and about 17 patients who later progressed to ophthalmopathy. The 75 to 100 discovery patients were randomly split 7:3 into training and test sets. The study also compared thyroid tissue and blood T-cell repertoires from several Graves' hyperthyroidism patients. Overall study results and their limits: Sample size was not statistically predetermined, and blinding of investigators to group allocation was not performed. Most expanded thyroid clonotypes (frequency above 0.001) were also found in blood, which suggests that blood repertoires may mirror thyroid immune responses. In validation, the model predicted progression to ophthalmopathy with roughly 66% sensitivity and roughly 72% specificity, a median of around six months before onset. A model built on a 13 V-J signature distinguished ophthalmopathy from stable hyperthyroidism, reaching 85% to 90% sensitivity and about 81% specificity in cross-validation and 80%/75% in testing.

Counted from cysteine to phenylalanine, this CDR3 has 13 amino acids. CDR3 DNA is the only sequence kept; it has 39 bases, read in frame from the first base. V loses 8 bases, J loses 5 bases, and the germline ends lie 12 bases apart. The germline V gene supplies CDR1 MNHEY and CDR2 SVGAGI. TCR beta CDR3 regions were amplified from RNA transcripts. A first-round RT-PCR of the TCR CDR3 used the HTBI primer set with the Qiagen OneStep RT-PCR kit. The libraries were constructed in a second round of multiplex PCR and then size-selected and purified. Sequencing of the libraries was done on an Illumina HiSeq2000 using paired-end 100 bp reads. The authors processed their data as follows. SOAPnuke was used to process the raw data, throwing out any read that contained adapters or uncalled bases, had a mean Phred below 15, or lacked an exact constant-primer or identifier match. COPE v1.2.5 was used to merge high-quality paired reads, and clonotypes were defined as unique nucleotide sequences. MiTCR v1.1 was used to align the clonotypes against IMGT TRBV, TRBD and TRBJ reference segments. The analysis was restricted to V-J combinations with a frequency above 0.0001, which together covered 99% to 99.2% of the repertoires. A TCS score was defined as the ratio of F50 (clonal expansion) to E x V (chaos), with BLOSUM62-based TCRdist applied between CDR3 peptides within each V-J. Welch's t-statistics and random forest reduced fewer than 600 V-J features to 10 to 15, which were used in a naive Bayes classifier (R e1071). The Morisita-Horn index was used to measure how similar the thyroid and blood repertoires were. TCRdb trimmed the raw reads at Q25, called clones with MiXCR and kept productive beta chains. Under each unique CDR3 protein, matching rows form one entry showing the most common genes and DNA. None of the V and J calls come from the authors' own analysis; TCRdb made them. The sample table lists around 720,000 distinct CDR3 sequences, 35% of them with a count of one. The top ten constitute roughly 30% of the sample.

This clonotype has just a few counts. Its antigen remains unidentified. Base qualities are not recorded, but no much larger clone differs from it by a single base. Stable Graves' hyperthyroidism was defined as the absence of progression to ophthalmopathy over 18 months of follow-up. Hyperthyroidism patients were newly diagnosed, had a disease duration of under 2 months, and were aged 18 to 65 years. Any patient with an uncontrolled infection, another autoimmune disease, pregnancy or lactation was excluded. Clinical symptoms, serum thyroxine and TRAb, thyroid ultrasound, and orbital computed tomography formed the basis for the diagnoses. Ficoll-Paque density gradient centrifugation was used to isolate PBMCs from approximately 10 ml of fresh peripheral blood. Total RNA was extracted with Trizol reagent, and quality was checked on an Agilent 2100 Bioanalyzer.

The chain links TRBV6-5 with TRBJ2-2; TRBD2 is possibly the D segment (6 matching bases). The sequenced sample was blood. This receptor was obtained from a woman aged 40 to 50 with Graves' hyperthyroidism. The DNA sequence is TGTGCCAGCGCAACTAGCCTGACCGGGGAGCTGTTTTTT. Its protein reads: CASATSLTGELFF.